This T cell receptor (beta chain) originates from a study of tumor-infiltrating lymphocytes in primary liver carcinoma. CDR1 is SGHTA, CDR2 FQGTGA, per germline. V was clipped by 5 bases and J by 2 bases, with 21 bases between them. The CDR3 runs to 17 residues. The authors made TCR beta cDNA from around 500 ng total RNA with a constant-region primer. For TCR beta, libraries were produced by three nested multiplex PCR rounds using slightly modified ARM-PCR. The study ran its first two PCR rounds for nine to eleven cycles each, using TRBV1-TRBV30 forward primers and a C-beta reverse primer. Using its own MiXCR run on the multiplex PCR reads, TCRdb lists one record per CDR3 protein. The top ten clones hold around 7.1% of a sample with almost 200,000 distinct CDR3 sequences, about 65% of them seen once. Unsorted whole blood yielded the blood RNA, and germline DNA was also extracted. This clonotype was seen a few times.

This chain connects TRBV7-3 to TRBJ1-1; D is possibly TRBD1 (5 bases). This TCR was recovered from a woman aged 60-75 years with primary liver carcinoma and hepatitis B virus infection. Material for sequencing was peripheral blood. The chain's CDR3 is CASSASANPDINTEAFF. CDR3 nucleotides: TGTGCCAGCAGCGCCAGCGCTAACCCGGACATAAACACTGAAGCTTTCTTT.